Below, 22 T cell receptor beta chains from the same sample are listed, as sequenced in a study of Ad26.COV2.S vaccination and SARS-CoV-2 variants (dated by TCRdb to the early 2020s). The treatment or condition label, read with the paper, signifies: some 20 received Ad26.COV2.S at low or high dose, single or two shots; several received placebo; per-sample allocation not given. For vaccine and placebo recipients, the sequenced repertoires came from samples collected on day 63 after the first injection. Library preparation used the immunoSEQ multiplex PCR assay. As stored in TCRdb, this immuneACCESS dataset retains in-frame rearrangements with V and J assigned. A fraction of the clones does not appear; measured against another copy, unresolved V genes explain less than half of the discrepancy, and the remainder lacks a known reason. The sample profile shows around 450,000 clones; roughly 87% of them were found once. About 2.5% of the sample comes from the top ten.

This specimen was peripheral blood, taken in a trial of Ad26.COV2.S vaccine versus placebo. The origin of the receptors is a person between 18 and 59 years old who received the Ad26.COV2.S COVID-19 vaccine or a placebo.

This chain uses TRBV7-2 with TRBJ2-1; 10 nucleotides match TRBD2. V lost 4 bases to trimming and J lost 6 bases; unmatched junction nucleotides: 9. Germline V CDR1 and CDR2: SGHTA, FQGNSA. This CDR3 comprises 16 residues. CDR3 DNA sequence: TGTGCCAGCAGCTCCAAGCGGGGGGGGTTGAGCAATGAGCAGTTCTTC. It encodes CASSSKRGGLSNEQFF.

The table lists this clone with a few counts. This sequence joins TRBV2 and TRBJ1-2, with D perhaps TRBD1 (5 bases). Germline V gene lookup returns CDR1 SNHLY and CDR2 FYNNEI. Between the trimmed V and J ends, which lost 1 base and 7 bases, there was a span of 16 bases. The CDR3 is made up of 15 amino acids. This CDR3 is CASSEGSRQGGGYTF. The CDR3 DNA reads TGTGCCAGCAGTGAAGGGTCGCGGCAGGGCGGTGGCTACACCTTC. Full variable domain (outside the CDR3, taken from reference TRBV2 and TRBJ1-2): EPEVTQTPSHQVTQMGQEVILRCVPISNHLYFYWYRQILGQKVEFLVSFYNNEISEKSEIFDDQFSVERPDGSNFTLKIRSTKLEDSAMYFCASSEGSRQGGGYTFGSGTRLTVV.

The V and J genes are TRBV19 and TRBJ1-5; TRBD1 is a possible D gene (5 bases). The CDR3 consists of 18 residues. Trimming took 4 bases from V and 3 from J, leaving 22 bases between them. Germline V gene sequence: CDR1 LNHDA, CDR2 SQIVND (reference sequence). CDR3 amino acids: CASSTAPDSQIFNQPQHF. The DNA for the CDR3 is TGTGCCAGTAGTACAGCCCCTGACAGCCAAATATTCAATCAGCCCCAGCATTTT.

This clone has only one observation. The chain couples TRBV10-3 to TRBJ2-3, with 8 bases matching TRBD1. The CDR3 consists of 14 residues. Looked up from germline, CDR1 is ENHRY and CDR2 is SYGVKD. V gave up 10 bases and J gave up 0 bases; unmatched junction bases: 6. DNA of the CDR3: TGTGCCACAAAGGGACAGGAGAGCACAGATACGCAGTATTTT. As protein: CATKGQESTDTQYF.

The rearrangement links TRBV3-1 (or the pseudogene TRBV3-2) to TRBJ2-3; 9 bases line up with TRBD1. Germline assignment: CDR1 LGHDT and CDR2 YNNKEL (reference sequence). V gave up 2 bases and J gave up 5 bases; unmatched junction bases: 8. The length of the CDR3 is 16 residues. For the CDR3, the DNA is TGTGCCAGCAGCCAATTCCTACGACAGGGGGTAGATACGCAGTATTTT. This translates into CASSQFLRQGVDTQYF.

The V call is TRBV27, the J call TRBJ1-1; 8 bases agree with TRBD1. Germline loops: CDR1 MNHEY, CDR2 SMNVEV (reference sequence). The CDR3 is made up of 14 amino acids. V gave up 6 bases and J gave up 2 bases; unmatched junction bases: 5. In DNA, the CDR3 is TGTGCCAGCAGCCCCACAGGGGGAAACACTGAAGCTTTCTTT. This gives the protein CASSPTGGNTEAFF.

The chain has TRBV5-1 and TRBJ2-3; 12 bases align to TRBD2. The CDR3 runs to 16 residues. V dropped 4 bases and J dropped 1; count of bases not matched to a gene: 4. Germline V gene data show CDR1 as SGHRS and CDR2 as YFSETQ. The CDR3 DNA is TGCGCCAGCAGCATCCTAGCGGGAGGGGGCACAGATACGCAGTATTTT. Its protein is CASSILAGGGTDTQYF.

The sample holds a few counts of this clone. The chain has TRBV30 and TRBJ2-1; 16 bases align to TRBD2. The germline CDR1 and CDR2 sequences are GTSNPN and SVGIG (reference sequence). The J segment lost 13 bases and the V segment lost 3 bases, leaving 12 bases of the junction unmatched. This CDR3 contains 16 residues. The CDR3, as DNA: TGTGCCTGGAGCTCGGGACTAGCGGGGGGGCCGGGGATCCAGTTCTTC. This gives the protein CAWSSGLAGGPGIQFF.

The chain links TRBV7-6 to TRBJ2-7, with D unclear. CDR1 is SGHVS, CDR2 FNYEAQ, per germline. V lost 2 bases to trimming and J lost 7 bases, with 9 bases between them. The length of the CDR3 is 12 residues. The CDR3 sequence is CASSLRAREQYF. For the CDR3, the DNA is TGTGCCAGCAGCTTAAGGGCCCGGGAGCAGTACTTC.

Comment on this clone: Other DNA sequences in the sample encode the same CDR3. The J gene is TRBJ1-2, the V gene TRBV6-5; no definite D call. Germline CDR1 MNHEY, CDR2 SVGAGI. The CDR3 consists of 13 residues. The ends were cut back, 2 bases at V and 4 bases at J, with 8 bases in the middle. This CDR3 reads CASSYGGLYGYTF. The DNA for the CDR3 is TGTGCCAGCAGTTACGGAGGGCTCTATGGCTACACCTTC.

V gene TRBV7-8 combines with J gene TRBJ2-7; D possibly corresponds to TRBD2 (5 bases). V lost 5 bases and J lost 3, with 11 bases in between. CDR3 size: 13 residues. CDR1 is SGHVS, CDR2 FQNEAQ, per germline. CDR3 region: CASSGLALYEQYF. CDR3 DNA sequence: TGTGCCAGCAGCGGACTGGCCCTCTACGAGCAGTACTTC.

V usage is TRBV3-1 (or the pseudogene TRBV3-2) and J usage is TRBJ1-2; the D gene is possibly TRBD1 (6 bases). CDR1 and CDR2 (germline): LGHDT, YNNKEL (reference sequence). CDR3 length: 15 residues. V lost 4 bases, J lost 5 bases, and 17 bases lay in between. The CDR3 region is CASSRTTGFGYGYTF. CDR3 nucleotides: TGTGCCAGCAGCCGCACAACAGGGTTCGGGTATGGCTACACCTTC.

The chain recombines TRBV6-5 with TRBJ1-2; TRBD1 is a possible D gene (5 bases). This CDR3 is built from 14 residues. From germline, CDR1 is MNHEY and CDR2 SVGAGI. Trimming cost V 5 bases and J 3 bases, with 13 bases left between them. The CDR3 sequence is CASSPRRVDYGYTF. The CDR3, as DNA: TGTGCCAGCAGTCCCCGCAGGGTGGACTATGGCTACACCTTC.

V and J are TRBV5-6 and TRBJ2-7; D possibly corresponds to TRBD2 (6 bases). This CDR3 has 14 residues. With 0 bases removed from V and 3 bases from J, the gap between germline ends came to 10 bases. In germline, CDR1 is SGHDT, CDR2 YYEEEE. CDR3 sequence: CASSLGGDGYEQYF. The CDR3 nucleotides read TGTGCCAGCAGCTTGGGCGGGGACGGCTACGAGCAGTACTTC.

This clone was found once. This rearrangement joins TRBV5-1 to TRBJ2-1; D uncertain. Trimming removed 4 bases at V and 8 bases at J, with 19 bases between. This CDR3 is built from 15 residues. Germline values: CDR1 SGHRS, CDR2 YFSETQ. The CDR3 DNA sequence: TGCGCCAGCAGCCCAGTTTATACGGGCCTCCATGAGCAGTTCTTC. Residues: CASSPVYTGLHEQFF.

The V gene is TRBV5-1, the J gene TRBJ2-1; no definite D call. V was cut by 5 bases and J by 7 bases, with 13 bases left in between. Looked up from germline, CDR1 is SGHRS and CDR2 is YFSETQ. The CDR3 runs to 13 residues. In nucleotides, the CDR3 is TGCGCCAGCAGTTCAGGCCGGATTAATGAGCAGTTCTTC. Protein: CASSSGRINEQFF.

The rearrangement links TRBV7-2 to TRBJ2-1; TRBD2 aligns across 12 bases. The V and J ends lost 5 bases and 6 bases, in that order; junction bases with no gene match: 5. Per germline, CDR1 SGHTA and CDR2 FQGNSA. The CDR3 extends over 15 amino acids. CDR3 loop: CASSPQLAGGNEQFF. The CDR3, as DNA: TGTGCCAGCAGCCCCCAACTAGCGGGAGGCAATGAGCAGTTCTTC.

This clone was found a few times. The genes are TRBV19 and TRBJ1-5; 8 positions agree with TRBD1. There are 14 residues in the CDR3. Per the germline V gene, CDR1 is LNHDA and CDR2 is SQIVND (reference sequence). V lost 2 bases to trimming and J lost 6 bases; unmatched junction nucleotides: 3. In DNA form, the CDR3 reads TGTGCCAGTAGTATAAGGACAGGGCCTCAGCCCCAGCATTTT. Amino acid sequence: CASSIRTGPQPQHF.

The chain joins TRBV6-2 or TRBV6-3 to TRBJ1-2, with no clear D. Germline V gives CDR1 MNHEY, CDR2 SVGEGT. The V gene lost 4 bases and the J gene lost 4 bases, with 7 bases spanning the gap. CDR3 size: 12 residues. The DNA of the CDR3 is TGTGCCAGCAGTTTGACCTCCTATGGCTACACCTTC. This codes for CASSLTSYGYTF.

The V gene is TRBV5-4, the J gene TRBJ1-1; 9 nucleotides align to TRBD1. CDR1 and CDR2 from the germline V gene are SGHNT and YYREEE (reference sequence). The CDR3 sequence is 15 residues long. Trimming at V came to 2 bases and at J to 4 bases, leaving 6 bases not matched to a gene. CDR3 residues: CASSFYRGLGTEAFF. The DNA for the CDR3 is TGTGCCAGCAGCTTTTACAGGGGGCTGGGCACTGAAGCTTTCTTT.

The J gene is TRBJ2-3, the V gene TRBV6-5; a possible D gene is TRBD1 (5 bases). The length of the CDR3 is 15 residues. CDR1 is MNHEY and CDR2 is SVGAGI in the germline V gene. V lost 7 bases and J 1 base, leaving 15 bases between the germline ends. CDR3 in amino acids: CASTRTFQGTDTQYF. The CDR3 DNA follows: TGTGCCAGCACCCGGACATTTCAGGGCACAGATACGCAGTATTTT.

The rearrangement uses TRBV5-1 and TRBJ2-5; D remains unclear. The V end lost 0 bases, the J end lost 2 bases, and 5 bases lay between the germline ends. The germline CDR1 and CDR2 sequences are SGHRS and YFSETQ. The CDR3 covers 13 residues. As DNA, the CDR3 is TGCGCCAGCAGCTTGGGGATGCAAGAGACCCAGTACTTC. It is translated as CASSLGMQETQYF.